One and the same sample provided the 11 T cell receptor beta chains below, sequenced in a study of blood T cell repertoires in COVID-19. TCRdb keeps only in-frame clones here, not all; method: immunoSEQ multiplex PCR. Of 150,000 to 200,000 clones in the sample, 94% were seen once. The sequencing sample was made of peripheral blood. The receptor source for this set is a man aged 30-40 years with COVID-19, enrolled during active disease.

This chain connects TRBV11-1 to TRBJ1-6; D perhaps matches TRBD1 (5 bases). The CDR3 runs to 15 residues. Trimming left V 7 bases short and J 9 bases short, with 19 bases between. Germline CDR1 is SGHAT and CDR2 is FQDESV (reference sequence). The DNA of the CDR3 is TGTGCCAGCACCTCAAGGGGTACAGGCACTTCACCCCTCCACTTT. Protein sequence: CASTSRGTGTSPLHF.

This clone has a handful of counts. The J gene is TRBJ1-1, the V gene TRBV6-5, with a possible D match to TRBD1 (5 bases). The ends were cut back, 0 bases at V and 3 bases at J, with 11 bases in the middle. Germline loops: CDR1 MNHEY, CDR2 SVGAGI. The CDR3 has 15 amino acids. Here the CDR3 DNA reads TGTGCCAGCAGTTACTCGATGGAAGGGGACACTGAAGCTTTCTTT. This sequence encodes CASSYSMEGDTEAFF.

The V gene is TRBV24-1, the J gene TRBJ2-1; 8 bases agree with TRBD2. The length of the CDR3 is 17 residues. V lost 4 bases to trimming and J lost 2 bases; unmatched junction nucleotides: 9. Germline V lookup: CDR1 KGHDR, CDR2 SFDVKD. CDR3 loop: CATSEGSGATAYNEQFF. DNA for the CDR3: TGTGCCACCAGTGAGGGTAGCGGGGCGACAGCCTACAATGAGCAGTTCTTC.

The chain employs TRBV24-1 and TRBJ2-1, with TRBD1 matching over 7 bases. CDR1 is KGHDR and CDR2 is SFDVKD in the germline V gene. This CDR3 is built from 14 residues. With 4 bases clipped from V and 5 bases from J, the junction kept 4 bases outside the gene matches. The CDR3 reads CATSEQGENNEQFF. The CDR3 DNA reads TGTGCCACCAGTGAGCAGGGGGAAAACAATGAGCAGTTCTTC.

The chain recombines TRBV19 with TRBJ1-1, with a possible D match to TRBD1 (6 bases). The V gene's germline CDR1 is LNHDA and CDR2 SQIVND (reference sequence). The V and J ends lost 7 bases and 1 base respectively, with 19 bases between them. CDR3 size: 16 residues. The CDR3 loop reads CASMVIGGRGNTEAFF. CDR3 bases: TGTGCCAGTATGGTGATCGGTGGCAGGGGGAACACTGAAGCTTTCTTT.

This chain connects TRBV19 to TRBJ2-7; D is possibly TRBD2 (6 bases). Trimming removed 6 bases at V and 6 bases at J, with 12 bases between. The CDR3 contains 12 residues. The germline gives CDR1 LNHDA, CDR2 SQIVND (reference sequence). The CDR3 nucleotides are TGTGCCAGTAGCGGGGGTGGCGGCGAGCAGTACTTC. Protein product: CASSGGGGEQYF. The complete variable domain, with remaining parts taken from reference TRBV19 and TRBJ2-7, reads DGGITQSPKYLFRKEGQNVTLSCEQNLNHDAMYWYRQDPGQGLRLIYYSQIVNDFQKGDIAEGYSVSREKKESFPLTVTSAQKNPTAFYLCASSGGGGEQYFGPGTRLTVT.

The chain combines TRBV11-2 with TRBJ2-3, with TRBD1 as a possible D gene (5 bases). Trimming cost V 5 bases and J 4 bases, with 16 bases left between them. This CDR3 has 15 amino acids. The germline V gene encodes CDR1 SGHAT and CDR2 FQNNGV. The CDR3 coding sequence is TGTGCCAGCAGCCTTAGGGGTCCCGCCCCAGATACGCAGTATTTT. This codes for CASSLRGPAPDTQYF.

V gene TRBV19 combines with J gene TRBJ2-3, with D possibly matching TRBD2 (5 bases). Germline lookup yields CDR1 LNHDA and CDR2 SQIVND (reference sequence). The length of the CDR3 is 13 residues. Between the trimmed V and J ends, which lost 7 bases and 6 bases, there was a span of 14 bases. CDR3 sequence reads: CASIGGGRDTQYF. CDR3 DNA: TGTGCCAGTATTGGCGGAGGACGGGATACGCAGTATTTT.

In its sample, this clone was seen once. The genes are TRBV29-1 and TRBJ2-7; D remains unclear. Germline V gives CDR1 SQVTM, CDR2 ANQGSEA. V was trimmed by 1 base and J by 3 bases, leaving 7 bases between them. This CDR3 contains 12 residues. CDR3 loop: CSVEGGGYEQYF. The CDR3 bases are TGCAGCGTTGAAGGCGGTGGCTACGAGCAGTACTTC.

The genes are TRBV19 and TRBJ2-3, with a possible D match to TRBD1 (7 bases). Trimming cost V 4 bases and J 2 bases, with 19 bases left between them. Germline V gene lookup returns CDR1 LNHDA and CDR2 SQIVND (reference sequence). The CDR3 spans 17 residues. CDR3 nucleotides: TGTGCCAGTAGTAGAATCCAACAGGGGACTGACACAGATACGCAGTATTTT. Translating gives CASSRIQQGTDTDTQYF.

This chain's CDR3 is CATRGQGNTGELFF. Here the CDR3 DNA reads TGTGCCACGAGGGGACAGGGGAACACCGGGGAGCTGTTTTTT. This rearrangement joins TRBV10-3 to TRBJ2-2; TRBD1 aligns across 9 bases. The CDR3 consists of 14 residues. Unmatched junction bases numbered 4, after V lost 10 bases and J lost 1 base. Germline loops: CDR1 ENHRY, CDR2 SYGVKD.